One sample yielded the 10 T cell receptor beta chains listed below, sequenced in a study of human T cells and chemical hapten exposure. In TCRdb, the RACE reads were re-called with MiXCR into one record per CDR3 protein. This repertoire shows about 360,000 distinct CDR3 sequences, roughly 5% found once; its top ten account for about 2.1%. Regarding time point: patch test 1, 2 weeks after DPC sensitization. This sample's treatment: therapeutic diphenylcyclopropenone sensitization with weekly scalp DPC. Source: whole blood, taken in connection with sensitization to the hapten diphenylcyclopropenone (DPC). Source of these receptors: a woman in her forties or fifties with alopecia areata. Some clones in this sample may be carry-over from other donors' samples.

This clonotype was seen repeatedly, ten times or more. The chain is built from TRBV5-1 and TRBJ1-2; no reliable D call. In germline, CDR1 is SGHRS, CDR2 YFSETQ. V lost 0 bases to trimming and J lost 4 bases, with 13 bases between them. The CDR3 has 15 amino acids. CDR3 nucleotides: TGCGCCAGCAGCTTGGATCCGGGCCCAAGCTATGGCTACACCTTC. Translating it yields CASSLDPGPSYGYTF.

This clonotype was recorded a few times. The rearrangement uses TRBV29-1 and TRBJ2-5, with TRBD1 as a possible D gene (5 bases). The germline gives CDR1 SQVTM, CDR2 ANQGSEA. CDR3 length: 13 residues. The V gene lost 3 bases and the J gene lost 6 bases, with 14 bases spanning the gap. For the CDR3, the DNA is TGCAGCGTTGAGGGCCCAGGGCGTCAGACCCAGTACTTC. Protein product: CSVEGPGRQTQYF.

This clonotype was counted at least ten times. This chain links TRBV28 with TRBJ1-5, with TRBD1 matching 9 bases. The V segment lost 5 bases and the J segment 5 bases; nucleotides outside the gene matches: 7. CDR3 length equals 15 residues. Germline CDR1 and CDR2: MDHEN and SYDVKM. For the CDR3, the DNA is TGTGCCAGCAGTGAGGACAGGGGATCCGATCAGCCCCAGCATTTT. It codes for CASSEDRGSDQPQHF.

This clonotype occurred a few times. The CDR3 loop is CASRTDPSYNSPLHF. DNA for the CDR3: TGTGCCAGCCGGACGGACCCTTCGTATAATTCACCCCTCCACTTT. V is TRBV6-5 and J is TRBJ1-6; D is ambiguous. Looked up from germline, CDR1 is MNHEY and CDR2 is SVGAGI. V lost 8 bases to trimming and J lost 4 bases, with 15 bases between them. The CDR3 contains 15 residues.

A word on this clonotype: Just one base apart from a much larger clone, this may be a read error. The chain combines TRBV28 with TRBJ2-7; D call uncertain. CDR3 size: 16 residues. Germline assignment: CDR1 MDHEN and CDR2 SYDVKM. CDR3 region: CASSFPQDKYSYERYF. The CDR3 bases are TGTGCCAGCAGTTTCCCCCAAGACAAGTACTCCTACGAGCGGTACTTC. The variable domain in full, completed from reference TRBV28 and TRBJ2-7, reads DVKVTQSSRYLVKRTGEKVFLECVQDMDHENMFWYRQDPGLGLRLIYFSYDVKMKEKGDIPEGYSVSREKKERFSLILESASTNQTSMYLCASSFPQDKYSYERYFGPGTRLTVT.

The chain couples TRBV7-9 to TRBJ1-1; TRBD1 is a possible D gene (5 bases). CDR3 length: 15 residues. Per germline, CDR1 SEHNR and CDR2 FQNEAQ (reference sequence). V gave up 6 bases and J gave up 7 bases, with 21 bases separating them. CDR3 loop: CASRSKGPGLIEAFF. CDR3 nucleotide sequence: TGTGCCAGCAGGTCCAAGGGACCAGGGCTGATTGAAGCTTTCTTT.

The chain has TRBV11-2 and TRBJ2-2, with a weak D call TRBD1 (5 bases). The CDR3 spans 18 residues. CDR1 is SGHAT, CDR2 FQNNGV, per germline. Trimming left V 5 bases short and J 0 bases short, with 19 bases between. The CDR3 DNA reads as TGTGCCAGCAGCCCCTGGCCCGCAGGGTCATCGAACACCGGGGAGCTGTTTTTT. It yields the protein CASSPWPAGSSNTGELFF. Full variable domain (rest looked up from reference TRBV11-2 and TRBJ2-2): EAGVAQSPRYKIIEKRQSVAFWCNPISGHATLYWYQQILGQGPKLLIQFQNNGVVDDSQLPKDRFSAERLKGVDSTLKIQPAKLEDSAVYLCASSPWPAGSSNTGELFFGEGSRLTVL.

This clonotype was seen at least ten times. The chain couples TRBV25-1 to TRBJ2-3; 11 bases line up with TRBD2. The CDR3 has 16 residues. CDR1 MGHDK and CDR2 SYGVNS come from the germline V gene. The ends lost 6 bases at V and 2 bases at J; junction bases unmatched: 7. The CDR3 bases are TGTGCCAGCAGCCCTAGACTAGCGGGAAACACAGATACGCAGTATTTT. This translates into CASSPRLAGNTDTQYF.

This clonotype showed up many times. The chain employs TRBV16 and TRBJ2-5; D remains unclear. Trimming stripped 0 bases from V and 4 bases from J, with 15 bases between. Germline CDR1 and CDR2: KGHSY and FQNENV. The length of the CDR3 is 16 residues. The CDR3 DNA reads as TGTGCCAGCAGCCAATCAGCTCGGGCGTTCGGAGAGACCCAGTACTTC. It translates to CASSQSARAFGETQYF.

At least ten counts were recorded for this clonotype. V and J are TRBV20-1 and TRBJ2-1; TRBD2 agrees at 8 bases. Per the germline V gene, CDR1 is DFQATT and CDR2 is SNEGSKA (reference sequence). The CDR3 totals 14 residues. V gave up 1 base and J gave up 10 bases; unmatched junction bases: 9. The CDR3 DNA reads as TGCAGTGCTAGAGGACAGCGGGGGTCTGAAGAGCAGTTCTTC. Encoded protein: CSARGQRGSEEQFF.